This T cell receptor beta chain was documented in a study of blood T cells in healthy people across ages. Study findings and constraints: Per million T cells, TCR beta diversity dropped about linearly as age rose. In long-lived donors, naive CD4+ cell counts and diversity exceeded those of aged donors. Unsorted PBMC input precluded a conclusive naive versus antigen-experienced comparison.

Germline V lookup: CDR1 DFQATT, CDR2 SNEGSKA (reference sequence). Germline trimming cut 2 bases from V and 7 bases from J; bases unmatched to any gene: 8. The CDR3 is made up of 14 amino acids. The second PCR ran about 6 to 12 cycles with a sample-barcoded 5' primer and J-beta primers. Every cDNA molecule carried a tag from a template-switch adaptor bearing 12 random nucleotides. TCRdb re-analysed the 5' RACE reads in MiXCR, keeping a single row per CDR3 protein. Of 950,000 to 1,200,000 distinct CDR3 sequences listed, about two fifths are singletons. Comments on this clonotype: Its matching antigen is unknown.

This TCR was sampled from a young man in good health. The sequenced sample consisted of blood. The gene calls are TRBV20-1 and TRBJ2-7, with 10 positions matching TRBD2. The CDR3 DNA reads TGCAGTGCTAGAAATAGCGGGGGGTGGAATGAGCAGTACTTC. This gives the protein CSARNSGGWNEQYF.